This T cell receptor beta chain was sequenced for a study of cytomegalovirus exposure and HLA in healthy donors. Study-wide results and limits: Diagnosis of cytomegalovirus status made by the classifier reportedly showed high specificity and sensitivity.

Unrecorded immune exposure was likely among donors, who were nominally healthy when sampled. Both 60 Vbeta primers and 13 Jbeta primers went into the PCR. TCRdb keeps only in-frame clones here, not all; method: immunoSEQ multiplex PCR. The repertoire has about 160,000 clones, 85% of them found once; the top ten carry 1%. Remarks on this clone: What it binds is not known.

The clonotype originates from a boy aged 2 to 10 in good health and CMV-seronegative. The sample was PBMCs.

CDR3 protein: CAISRGRDESPLHF. In nucleotides, the CDR3 is TGTGCCATCAGCCGCGGCAGGGATGAATCACCCCTCCACTTT. The chain recombines TRBV10-3 with TRBJ1-6; tentative D call: TRBD1 (5 bases). CDR1 is ENHRY and CDR2 is SYGVKD in the germline V gene. V gave up 6 bases and J gave up 10 bases, with 16 bases separating them. The CDR3 extends over 14 amino acids.